What follows is one T cell receptor beta chain and its context. Antigen: not known. The sample comes from a study of graft-versus-host responses after intestinal transplantation. Study overall: Recipients across the board were started on anti-thymocyte globulin induction, then kept on tacrolimus and steroids for about three years.

Sequencing used immunoSEQ multiplex PCR; TCRdb keeps in-frame clones, though not all of them. This table holds roughly 100,000 clones, roughly 93% found once. The CDR3 sequence is 13 residues long. From germline, CDR1 is MRHNA and CDR2 SNTAGT. The V gene lost 2 bases and the J gene lost 6 bases, with 11 bases spanning the gap. V gene TRBV6-4 combines with J gene TRBJ2-7; D gene unclear. The material was unstimulated CD8+ T cells sorted from spleen or lymph node cells, obtained before intestinal transplant. The source is a human donor who received an intestinal transplant. The CDR3 sequence is CASSDTWGSEQYF. CDR3 coding DNA: TGTGCCAGCAGTGACACTTGGGGAAGCGAGCAGTACTTC.